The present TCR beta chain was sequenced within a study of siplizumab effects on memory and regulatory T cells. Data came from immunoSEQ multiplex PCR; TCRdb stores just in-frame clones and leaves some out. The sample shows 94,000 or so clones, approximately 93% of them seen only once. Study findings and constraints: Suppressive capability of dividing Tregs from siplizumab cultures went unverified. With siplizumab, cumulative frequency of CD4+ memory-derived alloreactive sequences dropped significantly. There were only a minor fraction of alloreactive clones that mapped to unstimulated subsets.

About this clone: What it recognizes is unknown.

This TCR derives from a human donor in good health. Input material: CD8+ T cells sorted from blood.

The DNA for the CDR3 is TGTGCCAGCAGCCAGGGCCGGACCAGCACAGATACGCAGTATTTT. Translation: CASSQGRTSTDTQYF. The J gene is TRBJ2-3, the V gene TRBV7-2; D perhaps matches TRBD1 (5 bases). CDR1 is SGHTA, CDR2 FQGNSA, per germline. The CDR3 sequence is 15 residues long. Trimming removed 5 bases at V and 0 bases at J, with 12 bases between. Full variable domain (remainder filled in from reference TRBV7-2 and TRBJ2-3): GAGVSQSPSNKVTEKGKDVELRCDPISGHTALYWYRQSLGQGLEFLIYFQGNSAPDKSGLPSDRFSAERTGGSVSTLTIQRTQQEDSAVYLCASSQGRTSTDTQYFGPGTRLTVL.